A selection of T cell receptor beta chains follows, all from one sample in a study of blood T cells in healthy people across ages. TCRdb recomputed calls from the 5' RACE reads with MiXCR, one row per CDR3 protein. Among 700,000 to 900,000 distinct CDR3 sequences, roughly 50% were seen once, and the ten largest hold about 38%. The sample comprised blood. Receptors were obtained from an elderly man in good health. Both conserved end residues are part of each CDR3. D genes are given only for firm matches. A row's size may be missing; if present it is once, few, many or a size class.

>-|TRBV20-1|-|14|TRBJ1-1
CSALPNRENTEAFF
TGCAGTGCTTTACCGAACAGGGAGAACACTGAAGCTTTCTTT
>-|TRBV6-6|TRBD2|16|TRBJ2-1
CASSYQGRAGHNEQFF
TGTGCCAGCAGTTACCAAGGACGAGCGGGACACAATGAGCAGTTCTTC
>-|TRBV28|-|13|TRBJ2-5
CASSPALGRTQYF
TGTGCCAGCAGTCCAGCTTTGGGTCGGACCCAGTACTTC
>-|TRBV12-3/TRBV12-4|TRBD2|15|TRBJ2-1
CASNMGTSSNNEQFF
TGTGCCAGCAATATGGGGACTAGCAGTAACAATGAGCAGTTCTTC
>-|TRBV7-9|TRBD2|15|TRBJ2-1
CASSRPAGVEHEQFF
TGTGCCAGCAGCCGGCCGGCGGGAGTAGAACATGAGCAGTTCTTC
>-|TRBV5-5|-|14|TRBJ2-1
CASSSDGSPGEQFF
TGTGCCAGCAGCTCGGACGGTTCCCCGGGAGAGCAGTTCTTC
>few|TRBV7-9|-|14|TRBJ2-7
CASSRDYGSYEQYF
TGTGCCAGCAGCCGTGATTACGGCTCCTACGAGCAGTACTTC
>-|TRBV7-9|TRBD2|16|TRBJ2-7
CASSSRGTSGTYEQYF
TGTGCCAGCAGCTCCCGAGGGACTAGCGGGACCTACGAGCAGTACTTC
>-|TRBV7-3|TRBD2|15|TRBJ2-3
CASSALAAPEYTQYF
TGTGCCAGCAGCGCTCTAGCGGCGCCGGAATATACGCAGTATTTT
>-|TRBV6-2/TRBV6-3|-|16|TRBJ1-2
CASDARGARGNYGYTF
TGTGCCAGCGACGCGCGAGGGGCCAGGGGAAACTATGGCTACACCTTC
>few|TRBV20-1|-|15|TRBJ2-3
CSASDYGIGTDTQYF
TGCAGTGCTAGTGATTACGGGATCGGCACAGATACGCAGTATTTT
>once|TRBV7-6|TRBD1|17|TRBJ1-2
CASSLAGQGARGYGYTF
TGTGCCAGCAGCTTAGCTGGACAGGGTGCAAGAGGCTATGGCTACACCTTC
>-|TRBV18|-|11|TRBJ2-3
CASSPMDTQYF
TGTGCCAGCTCACCTATGGATACGCAGTATTTT
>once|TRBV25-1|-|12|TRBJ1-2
CASSRLGYGYTF
TGTGCCAGCAGTAGATTGGGTTATGGCTACACCTTC
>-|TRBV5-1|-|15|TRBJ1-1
CASTDFRGGNTEAFF
TGCGCCAGCACCGACTTTCGCGGGGGTAACACTGAAGCTTTCTTT
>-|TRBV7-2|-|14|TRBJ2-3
CASSFTVGSDTQYF
TGTGCCAGCAGCTTTACGGTGGGGTCAGATACGCAGTATTTT
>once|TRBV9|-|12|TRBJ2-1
CASSALGTRVFF
TGTGCCAGCAGCGCACTCGGGACCAGGGTGTTCTTC
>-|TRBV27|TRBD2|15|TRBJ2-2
CASSSREGRGGELFF
TGTGCCAGCAGTTCGCGGGAGGGCCGGGGCGGGGAGCTGTTTTTT
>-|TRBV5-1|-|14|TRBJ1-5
CASSLSPGNQPQHF
TGCGCCAGCAGCTTGAGCCCTGGCAATCAGCCCCAGCATTTT
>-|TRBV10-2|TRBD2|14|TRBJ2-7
CASRGVPSTYEQYF
TGCGCCAGCCGGGGGGTTCCGTCCACCTACGAGCAGTACTTC
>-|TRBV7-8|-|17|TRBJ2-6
CASSSRTGFSGANVLTF
TGTGCCAGCAGCTCTAGGACGGGGTTCTCTGGGGCCAACGTCCTGACTTTC
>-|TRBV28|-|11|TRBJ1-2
CASSGVYGYTF
TGTGCCAGCAGTGGTGTCTATGGCTACACCTTC
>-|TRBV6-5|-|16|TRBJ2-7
CASSYLPRVPLGEQYF
TGTGCCAGCAGTTACTTGCCCCGGGTCCCTCTAGGCGAGCAGTACTTC
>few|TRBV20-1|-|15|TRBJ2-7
CSAISPGKASYEQYF
TGCAGTGCTATTTCACCCGGGAAGGCGAGTTACGAGCAGTACTTC
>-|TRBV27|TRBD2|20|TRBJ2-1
CASTTPRSTSGRAPGYEQFF
TGTGCCAGCACCACCCCTAGATCGACTAGCGGGAGGGCTCCCGGCTATGAGCAGTTCTTC
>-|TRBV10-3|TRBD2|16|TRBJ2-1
CTISESGLASYNEQFF
TGTACCATCAGTGAGTCGGGACTAGCGTCTTACAATGAGCAGTTCTTC
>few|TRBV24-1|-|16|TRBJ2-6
CATSDRHGSGANVLTF
TGTGCCACCAGTGACCGACACGGCTCTGGGGCCAACGTCCTGACTTTC
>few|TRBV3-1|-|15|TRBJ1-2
CASSQDAAPNYGYTF
TGTGCCAGCAGCCAAGATGCGGCACCCAACTATGGCTACACCTTC
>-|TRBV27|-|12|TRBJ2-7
CASSFKSGEQYF
TGTGCCAGCAGTTTTAAATCCGGCGAGCAGTACTTC
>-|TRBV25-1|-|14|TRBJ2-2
CASSPQGGTGELFF
TGTGCCAGCAGTCCCCAGGGGGGGACCGGGGAGCTGTTTTTT
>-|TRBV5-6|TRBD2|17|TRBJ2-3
CASSQGTSGALHRYAYF
TGTGCCAGCAGCCAAGGGACTAGCGGGGCCCTTCACAGATACGCGTATTTT
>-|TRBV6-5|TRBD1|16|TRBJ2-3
CASSPLTGETADTQYF
TGTGCCAGCAGTCCGTTGACAGGGGAGACGGCAGATACGCAGTATTTT
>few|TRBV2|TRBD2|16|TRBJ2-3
CASRKTSGRALDTQYF
TGTGCCAGCAGAAAAACTAGCGGGAGGGCCTTAGATACGCAGTATTTT
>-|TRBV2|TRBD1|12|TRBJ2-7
CARGDRGGEQYF
TGTGCCAGGGGGGACAGGGGAGGCGAGCAGTACTTC
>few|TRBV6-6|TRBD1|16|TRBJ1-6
CASSYTSTGLNSPLHF
TGTGCCAGCAGTTACACCTCGACAGGGTTGAATTCACCCCTCCACTTT
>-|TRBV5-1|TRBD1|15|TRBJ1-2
CASSLGGQGMVGYTF
TGCGCCAGCAGCTTGGGCGGACAGGGCATGGTTGGCTACACCTTC
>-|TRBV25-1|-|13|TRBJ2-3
CATTFGSSDTQYF
TGTGCCACCACCTTCGGGTCCTCAGATACGCAGTATTTT
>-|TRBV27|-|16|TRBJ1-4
CASSLVQEATNEKLFF
TGTGCCAGCAGTTTGGTGCAAGAGGCAACTAATGAAAAACTGTTTTTT
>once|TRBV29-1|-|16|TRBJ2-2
CSVVYYGGGKTGELFF
TGCAGCGTTGTATATTACGGGGGTGGAAAGACCGGGGAGCTGTTTTTT
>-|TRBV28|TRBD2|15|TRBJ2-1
CASSLGGSREYEQFF
TGTGCCAGCAGTTTAGGCGGGAGTCGAGAGTATGAGCAGTTCTTC
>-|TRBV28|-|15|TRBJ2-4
CASSSQTEAKNIQYF
TGTGCCAGCAGTTCACAGACAGAAGCCAAAAACATTCAGTACTTC
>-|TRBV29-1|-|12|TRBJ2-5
CSVTTGVETQYF
TGCAGCGTGACTACCGGGGTGGAGACCCAGTACTTC
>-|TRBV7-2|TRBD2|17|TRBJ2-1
CAGSSTRTSGFVNEQFF
TGTGCCGGCAGCTCTACGAGGACTAGCGGGTTTGTCAATGAGCAGTTCTTC
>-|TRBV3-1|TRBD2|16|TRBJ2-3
CASSHRGLAKGGYAYF
TGTGCCAGCAGCCACAGGGGACTAGCCAAAGGGGGATACGCGTATTTT
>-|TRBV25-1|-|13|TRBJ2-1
CASSVPYYNEQFF
TGTGCCAGCAGTGTTCCTTACTACAATGAGCAGTTCTTC
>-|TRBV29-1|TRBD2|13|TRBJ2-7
CSALTGEGREQYF
TGCAGCGCTCTTACGGGGGAGGGGCGCGAGCAGTACTTC
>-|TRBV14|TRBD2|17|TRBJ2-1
CASSQDGAGARRGEQFF
TGTGCCAGCAGCCAAGATGGAGCGGGAGCCAGAAGAGGGGAGCAGTTCTTC
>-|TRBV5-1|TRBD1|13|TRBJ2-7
CASSVSGGYEQYF
TGCGCCAGCAGCGTGTCAGGGGGCTACGAGCAGTACTTC
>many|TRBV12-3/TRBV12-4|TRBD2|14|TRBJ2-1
CASSPGLAGNEQFF
TGTGCCAGCAGCCCGGGACTAGCGGGCAATGAGCAGTTCTTC